This entry is about one TCR beta chain. Its specific antigen is unknown. Qualities for individual bases were not recorded, and no much larger clone is one base off. Library prep was done by the immunoSEQ multiplex PCR assay. DNA from the CD4+ T cells that had been cultured and isolated underwent TCR beta CDR3 sequencing. As for the authors' bioinformatics: Non-productive TCR sequences were removed, reads were trimmed to the CDR3 region, and CDR3s of at least 7 amino acids were retained. The MANAFEST web app was used to pick out antigen-specific clonotypes by comparing their expansion in peptide wells with that in reference cultures. To count as positive, a clone had to show expansion at FDR<0.05 compared with the reference and with all other wells, an odds ratio above 5, and a frequency above 0.1% in two replicate wells. A clonotype was called cross-reactive if it was significantly expanded both in SARS-CoV-2 spike wells and in at least one common cold coronavirus spike condition. CDR3 similarity was assessed by Levenshtein distance using the stringdist R package, and unrooted trees were constructed with ape in R 3.6.1. The source is immuneACCESS, and TCRdb retained only in-frame sequences with V and J called. Part of the clones is not carried over; for the studies checked, unresolved V genes explain less than half of this, and the remainder is unexplained. That table gives V, J and clone size, and the DNA gave D and trimming. In all, the sample holds about 66,000 clones, and roughly 80% of those were seen once. The ten largest clones capture around 2.5% of the sample.

The data were taken from a study of vaccination effects on CD4 cells after COVID-19 (dated by TCRdb to 2021 to 2024). Describing the broader study: To identify antigen-specific CD4+ T cell clonotypes by their expansion, the ViraFEST assay first stimulated PBMC with viral peptide pools and then applied TCR sequencing. Post-vaccine samples across the study were collected a median of 72 days after the second dose, with a range of 14 to 241. Each well held around 1.9 million PBMC cultured in IMDM containing approximately 5% human AB serum, around 9.3 IU/ml IL-2 and gentamicin, along with 10 ug/ml peptides. In both COVID-19 convalescent patients and infection-naive vaccine recipients, the study compared SARS-CoV-2 spike-specific CD4+ TCR repertoires from before mRNA vaccination with those from after it. The full study included 10 to 11 COVID-19 convalescent patients and a handful of SARS-CoV-2-naive healthy vaccine recipients. Cultures from other donors in the study were sequenced using the Oncomine TCR Beta short-read assay on an Illumina iSeq 100.

Paper-wide results and their limitations: Limitations of the study were the small number of convalescent patients and the absence of early post-infection timepoints. In healthy vaccine recipients, vaccine-induced clones were almost all SARS-CoV-2 mono-reactive, with only 1 of 255 being cross-reactive with common cold coronaviruses. Both infection-induced and vaccine-induced clones contracted markedly at late post-vaccination timepoints, which is consistent with waning T cell responses.

After about 10 days of culture, CD4+ T cells were isolated with the EasySep CD4+ T cell isolation kit. Two doses of either the BNT162b2 or the mRNA-1273 mRNA SARS-CoV-2 vaccine were administered to participants. Negative nucleocapsid antibody results before and after vaccination confirmed that the healthy vaccine recipients had no prior SARS-CoV-2 infection. Half of the culture medium was replaced with fresh IL-2-containing medium on days 3 and 7. Each peptide stimulation condition was cultured in triplicate wells unless otherwise noted. PBMC were separated from whole blood using Ficoll-Paque Plus gradient centrifugation and were then either cryopreserved at -140C or used fresh. The QIAamp micro DNA kit was used to extract genomic DNA from the cultured CD4+ T cells. V loses 5 bases, J loses 6 bases, and the germline ends lie 20 bases apart. There are 16 amino acids in the CDR3, from cysteine to phenylalanine inclusive. CDR3 DNA is the only sequence kept; it has 48 bases, read in frame from the first base. In the germline V gene, CDR1 corresponds to SGHDT and CDR2 to YYEEEE.

The sequencing used CD4+ T cells from PBMCs cultured without peptide, collected after COVID-19 vaccination. The TCR sequence derives from a human donor who received a COVID-19 vaccine. The rearranged chain carries TRBV5-6 and TRBJ2-2, and perhaps TRBD1 as D gene, on 6 matching bases. DNA sequence: TGTGCCAGCAGTCCGGACAGAACAATATTAGCCGGGGAGCTGTTTTTT. This is translated as CASSPDRTILAGELFF.